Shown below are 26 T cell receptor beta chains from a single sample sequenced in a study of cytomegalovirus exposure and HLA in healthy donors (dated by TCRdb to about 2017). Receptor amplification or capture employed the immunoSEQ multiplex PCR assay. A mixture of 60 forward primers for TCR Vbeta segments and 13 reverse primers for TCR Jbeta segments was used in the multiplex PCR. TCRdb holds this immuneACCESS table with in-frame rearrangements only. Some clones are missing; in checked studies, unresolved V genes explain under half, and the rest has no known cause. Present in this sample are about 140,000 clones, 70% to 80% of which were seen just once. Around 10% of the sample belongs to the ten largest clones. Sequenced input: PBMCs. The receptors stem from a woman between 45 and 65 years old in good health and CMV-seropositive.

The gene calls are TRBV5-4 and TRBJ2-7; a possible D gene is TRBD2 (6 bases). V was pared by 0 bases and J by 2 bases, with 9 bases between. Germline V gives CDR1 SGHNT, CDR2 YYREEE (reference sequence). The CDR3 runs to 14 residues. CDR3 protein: CASSLAGVPYEQYF. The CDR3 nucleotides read TGTGCCAGCAGCTTGGCGGGGGTACCCTACGAGCAGTACTTC.

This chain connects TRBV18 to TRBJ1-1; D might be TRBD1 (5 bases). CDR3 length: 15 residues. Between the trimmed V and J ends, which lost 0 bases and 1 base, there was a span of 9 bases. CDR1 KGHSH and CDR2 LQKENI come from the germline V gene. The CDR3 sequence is CASSPPGLGNTEAFF. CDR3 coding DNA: TGTGCCAGCTCACCACCGGGGCTAGGGAACACTGAAGCTTTCTTT.

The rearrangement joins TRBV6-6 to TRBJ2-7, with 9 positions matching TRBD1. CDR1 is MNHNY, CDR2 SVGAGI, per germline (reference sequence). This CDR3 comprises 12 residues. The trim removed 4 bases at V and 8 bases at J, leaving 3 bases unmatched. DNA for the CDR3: TGTGCCAGCAGTTTACAGGGGGCACAGCAGTACTTC. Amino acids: CASSLQGAQQYF.

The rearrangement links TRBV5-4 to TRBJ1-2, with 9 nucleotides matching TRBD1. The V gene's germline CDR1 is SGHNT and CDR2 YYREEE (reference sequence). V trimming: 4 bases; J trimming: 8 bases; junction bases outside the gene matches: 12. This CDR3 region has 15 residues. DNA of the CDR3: TGTGCCAGCAGCGGAAAACAGGGGGCGCGAGAAGGCTACACCTTC. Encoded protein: CASSGKQGAREGYTF.

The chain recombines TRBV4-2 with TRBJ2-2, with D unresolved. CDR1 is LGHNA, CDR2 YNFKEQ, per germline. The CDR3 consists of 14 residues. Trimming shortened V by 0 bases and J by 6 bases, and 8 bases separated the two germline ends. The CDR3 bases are TGTGCCAGCAGCCAAGAGGCAGATTCCGGGGAGCTGTTTTTT. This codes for CASSQEADSGELFF.

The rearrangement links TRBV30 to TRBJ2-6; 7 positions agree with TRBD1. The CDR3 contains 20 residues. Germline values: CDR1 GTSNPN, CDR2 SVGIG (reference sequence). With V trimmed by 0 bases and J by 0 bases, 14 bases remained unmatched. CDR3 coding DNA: TGTGCCTGGAGTGTAACCAAAGGTAGACAGGGCAGCTCTGGGGCCAACGTCCTGACTTTC. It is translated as CAWSVTKGRQGSSGANVLTF.

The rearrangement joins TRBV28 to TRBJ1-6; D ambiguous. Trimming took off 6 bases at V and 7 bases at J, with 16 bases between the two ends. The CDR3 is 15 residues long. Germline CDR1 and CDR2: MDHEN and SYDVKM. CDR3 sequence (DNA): TGTGCCAGCAGCCCCCCGGGAGGATTGAATTCACCCCTCCACTTT. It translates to CASSPPGGLNSPLHF.

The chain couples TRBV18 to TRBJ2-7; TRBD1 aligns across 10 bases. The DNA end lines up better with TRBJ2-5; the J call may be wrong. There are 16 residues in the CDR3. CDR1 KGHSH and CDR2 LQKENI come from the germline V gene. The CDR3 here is CASSPSTGGTMGTQYF. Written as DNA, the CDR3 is TGTGCCAGCTCACCTTCGACAGGGGGCACAATGGGGACCCAGTACTTC.

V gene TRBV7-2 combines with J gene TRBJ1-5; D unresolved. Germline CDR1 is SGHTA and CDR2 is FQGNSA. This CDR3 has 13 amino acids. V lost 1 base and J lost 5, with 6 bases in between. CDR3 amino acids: CASSLESHQPQHF. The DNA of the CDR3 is TGTGCCAGCAGCTTAGAAAGCCATCAGCCCCAGCATTTT.

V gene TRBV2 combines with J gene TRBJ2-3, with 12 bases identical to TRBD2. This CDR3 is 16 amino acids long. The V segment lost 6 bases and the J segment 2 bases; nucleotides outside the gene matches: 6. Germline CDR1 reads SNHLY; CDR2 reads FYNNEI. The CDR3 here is CASSKLAGGFTDTQYF. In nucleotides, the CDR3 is TGTGCCAGCAGCAAACTAGCGGGGGGATTCACAGATACGCAGTATTTT.

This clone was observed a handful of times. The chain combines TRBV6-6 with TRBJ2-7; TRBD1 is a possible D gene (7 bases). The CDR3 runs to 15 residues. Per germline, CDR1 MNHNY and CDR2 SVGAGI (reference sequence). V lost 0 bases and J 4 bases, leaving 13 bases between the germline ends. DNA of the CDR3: TGTGCCAGCAGTTACTCGACGGCAGGGGGGTACGAGCAGTACTTC. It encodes CASSYSTAGGYEQYF.

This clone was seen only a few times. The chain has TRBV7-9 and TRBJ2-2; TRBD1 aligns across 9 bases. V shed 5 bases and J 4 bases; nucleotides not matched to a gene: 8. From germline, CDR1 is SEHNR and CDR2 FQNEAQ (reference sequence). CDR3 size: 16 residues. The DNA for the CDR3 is TGTGCCAGCAGCGCCAACAGGGGGCTGAGCACCGGGGAGCTGTTTTTT. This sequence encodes CASSANRGLSTGELFF.

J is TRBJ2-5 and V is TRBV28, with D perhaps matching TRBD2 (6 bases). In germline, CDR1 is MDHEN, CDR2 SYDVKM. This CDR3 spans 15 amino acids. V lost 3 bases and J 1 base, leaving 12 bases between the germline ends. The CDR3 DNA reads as TGTGCCAGCAGTTTGGAGGGTAGGGGCCAAGAGACCCAGTACTTC. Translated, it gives CASSLEGRGQETQYF.

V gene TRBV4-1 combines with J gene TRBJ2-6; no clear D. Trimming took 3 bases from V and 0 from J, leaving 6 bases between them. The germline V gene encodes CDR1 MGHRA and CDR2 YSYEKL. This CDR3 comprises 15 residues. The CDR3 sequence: CASSHGSSGANVLTF. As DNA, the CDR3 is TGCGCCAGCAGCCATGGCAGCTCTGGGGCCAACGTCCTGACTTTC.

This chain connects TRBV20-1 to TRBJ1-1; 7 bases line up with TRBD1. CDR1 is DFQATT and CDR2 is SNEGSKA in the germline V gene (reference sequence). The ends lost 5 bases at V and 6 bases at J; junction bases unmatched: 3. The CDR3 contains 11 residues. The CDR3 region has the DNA TGCAGTGCTCAGGGGGGCCCTGAAGCTTTCTTT. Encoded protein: CSAQGGPEAFF.

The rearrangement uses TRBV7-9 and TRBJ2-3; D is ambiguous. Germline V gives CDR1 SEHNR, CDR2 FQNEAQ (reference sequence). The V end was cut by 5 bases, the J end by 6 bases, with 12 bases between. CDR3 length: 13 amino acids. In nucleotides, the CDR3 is TGTGCCAGCAGCCCATCTTATAGCGATACGCAGTATTTT. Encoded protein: CASSPSYSDTQYF.

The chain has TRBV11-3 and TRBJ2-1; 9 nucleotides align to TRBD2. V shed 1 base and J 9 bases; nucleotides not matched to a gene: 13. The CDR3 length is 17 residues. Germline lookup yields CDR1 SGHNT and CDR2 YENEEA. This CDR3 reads CASSLVALAGPYGEQFF. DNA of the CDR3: TGTGCCAGCAGCTTAGTGGCTCTAGCGGGGCCCTATGGTGAGCAGTTCTTC.

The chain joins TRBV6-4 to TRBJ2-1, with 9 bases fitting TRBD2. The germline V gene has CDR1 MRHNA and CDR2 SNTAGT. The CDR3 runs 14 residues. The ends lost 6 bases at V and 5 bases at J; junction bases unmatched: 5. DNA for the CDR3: TGTGCCAGCAGATCGACTAGCGGCCACAATGAGCAGTTCTTC. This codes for CASRSTSGHNEQFF.

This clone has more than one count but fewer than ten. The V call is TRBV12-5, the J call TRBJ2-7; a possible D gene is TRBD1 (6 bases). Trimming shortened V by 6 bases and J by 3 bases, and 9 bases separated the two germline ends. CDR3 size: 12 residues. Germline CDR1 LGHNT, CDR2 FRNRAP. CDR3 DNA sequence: TGTGCTAGTGGACCGGACAGCTACGAGCAGTACTTC. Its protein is CASGPDSYEQYF.

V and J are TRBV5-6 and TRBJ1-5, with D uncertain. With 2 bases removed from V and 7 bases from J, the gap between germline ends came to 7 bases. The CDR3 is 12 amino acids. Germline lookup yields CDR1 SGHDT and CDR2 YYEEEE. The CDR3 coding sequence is TGTGCCAGCAGCTTTTGGCAACAGCCCCAGCATTTT. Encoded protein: CASSFWQQPQHF.

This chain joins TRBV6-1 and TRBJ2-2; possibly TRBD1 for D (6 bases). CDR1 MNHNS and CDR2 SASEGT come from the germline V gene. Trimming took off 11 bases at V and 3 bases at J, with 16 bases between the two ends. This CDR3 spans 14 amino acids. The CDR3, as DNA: TGTGCCGGCGGACAGTTTAAGGACACCGGGGAGCTGTTTTTT. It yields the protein CAGGQFKDTGELFF.

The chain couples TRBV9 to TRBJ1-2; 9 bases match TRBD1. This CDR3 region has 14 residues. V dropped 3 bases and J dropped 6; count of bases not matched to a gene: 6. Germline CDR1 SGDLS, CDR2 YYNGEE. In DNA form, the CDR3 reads TGTGCCAGCAGCGGGACAGGGGAGTGGAATGGCTACACCTTC. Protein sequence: CASSGTGEWNGYTF.

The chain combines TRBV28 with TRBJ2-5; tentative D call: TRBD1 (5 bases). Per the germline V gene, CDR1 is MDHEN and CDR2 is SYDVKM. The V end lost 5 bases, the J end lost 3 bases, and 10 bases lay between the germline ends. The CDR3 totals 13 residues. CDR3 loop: CASSGHDKETQYF. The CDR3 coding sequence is TGTGCCAGCAGTGGACATGACAAAGAGACCCAGTACTTC.

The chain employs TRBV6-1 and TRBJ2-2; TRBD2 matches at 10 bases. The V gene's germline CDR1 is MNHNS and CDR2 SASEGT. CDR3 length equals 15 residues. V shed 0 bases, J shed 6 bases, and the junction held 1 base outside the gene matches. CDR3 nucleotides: TGTGCCAGCAGTGAAGCGAGCGGGGGGGCCGGGGAGCTGTTTTTT. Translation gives CASSEASGGAGELFF.

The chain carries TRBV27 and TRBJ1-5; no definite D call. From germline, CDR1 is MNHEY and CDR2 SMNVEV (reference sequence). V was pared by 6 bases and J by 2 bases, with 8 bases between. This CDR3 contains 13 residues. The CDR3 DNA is TGTGCCAGCAGATCAACAGGCAATCAGCCCCAGCATTTT. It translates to CASRSTGNQPQHF.

The CDR3 DNA follows: TGTGCCAGCAGCTTCCCTAGCACAGATACGCAGTATTTT. Translating gives CASSFPSTDTQYF. This sequence joins TRBV5-4 and TRBJ2-3; unclear D gene. This CDR3 is 13 amino acids long. Trimming stripped 2 bases from V and 0 bases from J, with 4 bases between. CDR1 is SGHNT and CDR2 is YYREEE in the germline V gene (reference sequence). The full variable domain, its missing parts supplied by reference TRBV5-4 and TRBJ2-3, is ETGVTQSPTHLIKTRGQQVTLRCSSQSGHNTVSWYQQALGQGPQFIFQYYREEENGRGNFPPRFSGLQFPNYSSELNVNALELDDSALYLCASSFPSTDTQYFGPGTRLTVL.